This T cell receptor (beta chain) was sequenced during a study of Ad26.COV2.S vaccination and SARS-CoV-2 variants (dated by TCRdb to the early 2020s). Regarding the research as a whole: Donors in the vaccine arm were drawn from COV1001, a phase I-IIa trial of Ad26.COV2.S in healthy adults that was multicentre, randomized, double-blind and placebo-controlled. The specificity and breadth of SARS-CoV-2-reactive T cell receptors after Ad26.COV2.S vaccination were assessed by TCRbeta repertoire sequencing. A total of some 30 samples were included in the TCR-sequenced set, comprising 19 Ad26.COV2.S vaccine recipients, 5 placebo recipients and 8 SARS-CoV-2 convalescent individuals. Ad26.COV2.S was administered intramuscularly at a dose of 5x10^10 or 1x10^11 viral particles, either as one shot or as two shots given 56 days apart. Trial participants were randomized into five groups of five: low-dose or high-dose Ad26.COV2.S given once or twice, or placebo on both occasions. Investigators did not know the trial group allocation while performing experiments and assessing outcomes. What the study reported, not specific to this receptor: The authors noted that total T cell responses may have been underestimated by the TCR breadth and depth analyses. The study lacked the statistical power to compare responses across vaccine doses or regimens. Comparable non-spike TCR breadth was observed between vaccine and placebo recipients, consistent with only spike being contained in the vaccine. After vaccination, substantial breadth of spike-specific CD8+ and CD4+ T cell responses was reported. Ad26.COV2.S recipients had higher spike-specific TCR breadth than placebo recipients (P = 0.0014).

Read against the paper, the sample's treatment or condition label means: roughly 20 received Ad26.COV2.S at low or high dose, single or two shots; several received placebo; per-sample allocation not given. Repertoires of vaccine and placebo recipients were sequenced from samples collected on day 63 after the first injection. Cohort 1b enrolled some 25 adults aged 18-55 years at a single site in Boston, USA, between 29 July and 7 August 2020. Ad26.COV2.S was a replication-incompetent adenovirus type 26 vector expressing a prefusion-stabilized SARS-CoV-2 spike protein from the original Wuhan strain. The table lists this clone with a count of one. No antigen is known for it. Per-base qualities were not stored, and no clone one base away is much larger. The immunoSEQ Assay was the method used to sequence TCRbeta CDR3 regions. After extraction, genomic DNA underwent amplification by bias-controlled multiplex PCR, followed by high-throughput sequencing. The paper's data handling went like this. To quantify the absolute abundance of every unique TCRbeta CDR3 region, sequences were collapsed and filtered. Usable DNA was measured by amplifying reference genes present in all nucleated cells, and TCRbeta template counts were normalized to that usable DNA to estimate T cell fraction. Repertoire TCRs were annotated as SARS-CoV-2-specific when V gene, CDR3 amino acid sequence and J gene were exactly matched to a known reactive TCR set. MIRA supplied the reference SARS-CoV-2 TCR set, which was filtered for enrichment in COVID-19-positive ImmuneCODE repertoires so that public or cross-reactive TCRs were removed. Using the MIRA antigens, annotated TCRs were further analysed by specific ORF or by position within an ORF. Breadth was defined as annotated unique rearrangements over total unique productive rearrangements; depth was the summed frequency of those rearrangements. TCR breadth was compared between groups using two-sided Wilcoxon rank-sum tests. TCRdb mirrors the immuneACCESS table, restricted to in-frame sequences. Some clones are absent from its copies; in checked studies, under half trace to an unresolved V gene, and the reason for the others is unknown. The V and J calls and the clone size are those of that table, but D and trimming were determined from the DNA. This sample gives roughly 380,000 clones in total; roughly 81% of them show up just once. The biggest ten clones account for about 3.3% of the sample.

Taken from the germline V gene, the CDR1 and CDR2 loops are SNHLY and FYNNEI. The CDR3 contains 13 residues, cysteine and phenylalanine counted. The entry retains the CDR3 DNA only, 39 bases that are in frame from base 1. Relative to germline, V is 6 bases shorter and J is 3 bases shorter, with 10 bases between their ends. Material: peripheral blood, obtained in a trial of Ad26.COV2.S vaccine versus placebo. The origin of this receptor is a person between 18 and 60 years old who received the Ad26.COV2.S COVID-19 vaccine or a placebo. The chain is assembled from TRBV2 and TRBJ2-3; possibly the D gene is TRBD2, per 6 matching bases. The CDR3 in this case is CASRVAVTDTQYF. In nucleotide form, the sequence is TGTGCCAGCAGGGTAGCGGTAACAGATACGCAGTATTTT. Joined to the reference TRBV2 and TRBJ2-3 proteins, this CDR3 gives the full variable domain: EPEVTQTPSHQVTQMGQEVILRCVPISNHLYFYWYRQILGQKVEFLVSFYNNEISEKSEIFDDQFSVERPDGSNFTLKIRSTKLEDSAMYFCASRVAVTDTQYFGPGTRLTVL.